One sample yielded the 14 T cell receptor beta chains listed below, sequenced in a study of T cells in Graves' hyperthyroidism and ophthalmopathy. TCR beta CDR3 regions were amplified from RNA transcripts. First-round RT-PCR with HTBI primers amplified the TCR CDR3 region. TCRdb recomputed calls from the multiplex PCR reads with MiXCR, one row per CDR3 protein. Of about 640,000 distinct CDR3 sequences in the sample, 20% to 25% are singletons; the top ten hold under 35%. The sequenced sample was blood. The receptor source for this set is a man under 40 with Graves' ophthalmopathy.

In its sample, this clonotype was seen a few times. This chain links TRBV5-6 with TRBJ2-3, with D possibly being TRBD2 (6 bases). Germline CDR1 is SGHDT and CDR2 is YYEEEE. V gave up 3 bases and J gave up 6 bases, with 17 bases separating them. This CDR3 spans 15 amino acids. Written as DNA, the CDR3 is TGTGCCAGCAGCTCCGTTAGCGGTGGGGCGGATACGCAGTATTTT. Translation gives CASSSVSGGADTQYF.

This chain uses TRBV10-3 with TRBJ2-1; TRBD1 agrees at 8 bases. The CDR3 totals 12 residues. Looked up from germline, CDR1 is ENHRY and CDR2 is SYGVKD. V dropped 10 bases and J dropped 5; count of bases not matched to a gene: 4. The CDR3 spells CATTGVDNEQFF. CDR3 DNA sequence: TGTGCCACGACAGGGGTCGACAATGAGCAGTTCTTC.

This clonotype was observed a handful of times. The CDR3 protein is CASRGINEKLFF. The CDR3 bases are TGTGCCAGCCGGGGGATAAATGAAAAACTGTTTTTT. The chain recombines TRBV7-9 with TRBJ1-4, with TRBD1 as a possible D gene (5 bases). There are 12 residues in the CDR3. Germline loops: CDR1 SEHNR, CDR2 FQNEAQ (reference sequence). Trimming took 8 bases from V and 5 from J, leaving 9 bases between them.

This clonotype was observed a handful of times. The CDR3 is CASSLVAAEAFF. The CDR3 bases are TGTGCCAGCAGTTTAGTGGCGGCTGAAGCTTTCTTT. The chain links TRBV28 to TRBJ1-1; D gene uncertain. The CDR3 consists of 12 residues. Germline V gene lookup returns CDR1 MDHEN and CDR2 SYDVKM. V lost 2 bases and J 6 bases, leaving 7 bases between the germline ends.

This clonotype was counted between two and nine times. The genes are TRBV7-2 and TRBJ2-5; D is unclear. Germline CDR1 and CDR2: SGHTA and FQGNSA. Trimming shortened V by 1 base and J by 5 bases, and 11 bases separated the two germline ends. The CDR3 sequence is 14 residues long. The CDR3 sequence: CASSLGTVGETQYF. The CDR3 bases are TGTGCCAGCAGCTTAGGGACGGTTGGGGAGACCCAGTACTTC.

In its sample, this clonotype was seen many times. This chain joins TRBV28 and TRBJ2-7; the D gene is possibly TRBD2 (5 bases). Deletions cut 6 bases from V and 6 bases from J, with 18 bases between. The CDR3 covers 14 residues. Germline CDR1 reads MDHEN; CDR2 reads SYDVKM. CDR3 loop: CASSLRTGLTEQYF. The CDR3 nucleotides read TGTGCCAGCAGCCTTAGAACGGGGTTGACCGAGCAGTACTTC.

On this clonotype: Its ends do not fully match the called genes, so a read error is possible. The chain joins TRBV2 to TRBJ2-1, with 9 bases identical to TRBD1. The CDR3 has 14 amino acids. Germline lookup yields CDR1 SNHLY and CDR2 FYNNEI. The CDR3 region has the DNA TGTACCAGCAGTCAACGACAGGGGGGCAATGAGCAGTTCTTC. Translating it yields CTSSQRQGGNEQFF.

The chain couples TRBV20-1 to TRBJ2-7; no clear D gene. V lost 0 bases to trimming and J lost 0 bases, with 15 bases between them. Germline assignment: CDR1 DFQATT and CDR2 SNEGSKA (reference sequence). The CDR3 has 16 amino acids. The CDR3, as DNA: TGCAGTGCTAGAGATCTGACAACACCTTCCTCCTACGAGCAGTACTTC. Translating it yields CSARDLTTPSSYEQYF.

The J gene is TRBJ2-5, the V gene TRBV3-1, with D unresolved. The ends were cut back, 7 bases at V and 5 bases at J, with 8 bases in the middle. This CDR3 contains 11 residues. The germline CDR1 and CDR2 sequences are LGHDT and YNNKEL (reference sequence). For the CDR3, the DNA is TGTGCCAGCAACCTTCATGAGACCCAGTACTTC. Its translation: CASNLHETQYF.

This clonotype was seen ten or more times. The V gene is TRBV11-3, the J gene TRBJ2-7, with D possibly TRBD1 on 6 matching bases. The CDR3 sequence is 13 residues long. Germline lookup yields CDR1 SGHNT and CDR2 YENEEA. V lost 3 bases and J 6 bases, leaving 12 bases between the germline ends. The CDR3 region has the DNA TGTGCCAGCAGCTTCACTAGGACAGCCGAGCAGTACTTC. Its protein is CASSFTRTAEQYF. Based on the CDR3 plus reference TRBV11-3 and TRBJ2-7, the full variable domain is EAGVVQSPRYKIIEKKQPVAFWCNPISGHNTLYWYLQNLGQGPELLIRYENEEAVDDSQLPKDRFSAERLKGVDSTLKIQPAELGDSAVYLCASSFTRTAEQYFGPGTRLTVT.

This clonotype came up a few times. V gene TRBV6-5 combines with J gene TRBJ2-3; 15 bases are a match to TRBD2. V lost 0 bases to trimming and J lost 2 bases; unmatched junction nucleotides: 12. This CDR3 is built from 21 residues. Looked up from germline, CDR1 is MNHEY and CDR2 is SVGAGI. The CDR3 loop reads CASSYSTSGLAGGRYTDTQYF. Here the CDR3 DNA reads TGTGCCAGCAGTTACTCGACCTCAGGACTAGCGGGAGGGCGCTACACAGATACGCAGTATTTT.

The chain recombines TRBV5-1 with TRBJ1-3; 7 positions agree with TRBD1. The germline gives CDR1 SGHRS, CDR2 YFSETQ. Trimming at V came to 4 bases and at J to 3 bases, leaving 4 bases not matched to a gene. The length of the CDR3 is 14 residues. The CDR3 DNA reads as TGCGCCAGCAGCCCGGGGACAGATGGAAACACCATATATTTT. Residues: CASSPGTDGNTIYF.

The genes are TRBV27 and TRBJ2-3; 9 bases map to TRBD2. The CDR3 is 14 residues long. The germline V gene encodes CDR1 MNHEY and CDR2 SMNVEV (reference sequence). Trimming took 6 bases from V and 7 from J; bases not matched to a gene: 8. CDR3 nucleotide sequence: TGTGCCAGCAGGCTAGCGGGAAGGAAAAATACGCAGTATTTT. It codes for CASRLAGRKNTQYF.

V is TRBV11-2 and J is TRBJ2-2; TRBD1 or TRBD2 may be the D gene (5 bases each). The V gene's germline CDR1 is SGHAT and CDR2 FQNNGV. The V end lost 5 bases, the J end lost 6 bases, and 13 bases lay between the germline ends. This CDR3 contains 14 residues. CDR3 protein: CASSAGTRSGELFF. CDR3 in DNA: TGTGCCAGCAGCGCCGGGACCCGGTCCGGGGAGCTGTTTTTT.